The 2 T cell receptor beta chains presented below share a single source sample, sequenced in a study of OX40 agonist ivuxolimab in advanced cancers. This table comes from immunoSEQ multiplex PCR, and its TCRdb copy is limited to in-frame clones, with some not included. The table lists approximately 70,000 clones, about four fifths of them singletons, with 1.1% in the top ten. This specimen was CD4+ or CD8+ T cells sorted from blood, taken in a trial of the OX40 agonist ivuxolimab. The receptor source for this set is an adult with an advanced solid tumor such as melanoma, head and neck, liver or kidney cancer.

The rearrangement links TRBV10-3 to TRBJ2-1; D not certain. The germline V and J ends were trimmed by 4 bases and 4 bases, with 11 bases remaining between them. Germline V CDR1 and CDR2: ENHRY, SYGVKD. This CDR3 has 14 residues. CDR3 in amino acids: CAISVSRAYNEQFF. The CDR3 DNA is TGTGCCATCAGTGTTTCCCGGGCATACAATGAGCAGTTCTTC.

The chain employs TRBV2 and TRBJ1-5, with 9 bases matching TRBD1. This CDR3 has 15 residues. V gave up 3 bases and J gave up 2 bases; unmatched junction bases: 2. Germline V gene data show CDR1 as SNHLY and CDR2 as FYNNEI. The CDR3 DNA sequence: TGTGCCAGCAGTGAGAGGACAGGGGGCAATCAGCCCCAGCATTTT. Residues: CASSERTGGNQPQHF. Full variable domain (remainder filled in from reference TRBV2 and TRBJ1-5): EPEVTQTPSHQVTQMGQEVILRCVPISNHLYFYWYRQILGQKVEFLVSFYNNEISEKSEIFDDQFSVERPDGSNFTLKIRSTKLEDSAMYFCASSERTGGNQPQHFGDGTRLSIL.